The 28 T cell receptor beta chains below were found in one sample sequenced in a study of blood T cell repertoires in COVID-19. Data came from immunoSEQ multiplex PCR; TCRdb stores just in-frame clones and leaves some out. This sample carries roughly 110,000 clones, about four fifths of them seen once, and the ten largest clones take approximately 8.1%. Sample: peripheral blood. Receptors originate from a middle-aged woman with acute or convalescent COVID-19.

The chain is built from TRBV6-5 and TRBJ1-2; 9 bases are a match to TRBD1. Per germline, CDR1 MNHEY and CDR2 SVGAGI. V lost 6 bases and J lost 3; bases outside the gene matches: 5. The CDR3 consists of 14 residues. The CDR3 reads CASSGQGFDYGYTF. Here the CDR3 DNA reads TGTGCCAGCAGCGGACAGGGGTTCGACTATGGCTACACCTTC.

The DNA of the CDR3 is TGCAGCGTTGCAATCAGGGTCTCTGAAGCTTTCTTT. Protein: CSVAIRVSEAFF. The chain uses TRBV29-1 and TRBJ1-1, with a weak D call TRBD1 (5 bases). Trimming pared 4 bases from V and 6 bases from J, leaving 12 bases between. CDR1 is SQVTM and CDR2 is ANQGSEA in the germline V gene. This CDR3 has 12 residues.

DNA of the CDR3: TGTGCCTGGAGGGGACAGGGGTATAATTCACCCCTCCACTTT. Translated, it gives CAWRGQGYNSPLHF. The V and J genes are TRBV30 and TRBJ1-6; 10 bases are a match to TRBD1. This CDR3 contains 14 residues. V trimming: 3 bases; J trimming: 4 bases; junction bases outside the gene matches: 0. Germline loops: CDR1 GTSNPN, CDR2 SVGIG (reference sequence). The whole variable domain, remainder taken from reference TRBV30 and TRBJ1-6, is SQTIHQWPATLVQPVGSPLSLECTVEGTSNPNLYWYRQAAGRGLQLLFYSVGIGQISSEVPQNLSASRPQDRQFILSSKKLLLSDSGFYLCAWRGQGYNSPLHFGNGTRLTVT.

The rearrangement joins TRBV30 to TRBJ2-5; 7 bases match TRBD1. The CDR3 extends over 13 amino acids. J gave up 3 bases and V 4 bases, and 5 bases lay outside the gene matches. Germline-derived CDR1 and CDR2 are GTSNPN and SVGIG (reference sequence). The chain's CDR3 is CAWKGQKKETQYF. The CDR3 DNA is TGTGCCTGGAAGGGACAGAAAAAAGAGACCCAGTACTTC.

The chain is built from TRBV7-2 and TRBJ1-1; the D gene is possibly TRBD1 (5 bases). V was clipped by 2 bases and J by 5 bases, with 9 bases between them. Germline CDR1 is SGHTA and CDR2 is FQGNSA. The CDR3 loop spans 13 amino acids. The chain's CDR3 is CASSLTDRTEAFF. The CDR3 region has the DNA TGTGCCAGCAGCTTAACCGACAGAACTGAAGCTTTCTTT.

The count of this clone is one. This chain connects TRBV30 to TRBJ2-7; D possibly corresponds to TRBD2 (5 bases). The CDR3 covers 12 residues. With 2 bases removed from V and 7 bases from J, the gap between germline ends came to 12 bases. CDR1 and CDR2 (germline): GTSNPN, SVGIG (reference sequence). Here the CDR3 reads CAWSLQPGEQYF. The CDR3 nucleotides read TGTGCCTGGAGTCTCCAACCGGGGGAGCAGTACTTC.

The rearrangement links TRBV5-1 to TRBJ2-3, with TRBD1 as a possible D gene (5 bases). This CDR3 is built from 13 residues. Germline V gene sequence: CDR1 SGHRS, CDR2 YFSETQ. Trimming cost V 4 bases and J 1 base, with 7 bases left between them. Here the CDR3 reads CASSIQGTDTQYF. CDR3 nucleotide sequence: TGCGCCAGCAGCATACAGGGCACAGATACGCAGTATTTT.

The chain is built from TRBV2 and TRBJ2-7; 9 bases fit TRBD1. Losses at the gene ends were 8 bases for V and 2 bases for J; bases not matched to a gene: 4. CDR1 and CDR2 (germline): SNHLY, FYNNEI. CDR3 size: 13 residues. In DNA form, the CDR3 reads TGTGCCAGCTGCAGACAGGGGGCCTACGAGCAGTACTTC. Protein product: CASCRQGAYEQYF.

The CDR3 DNA is TGTGCCAGCAGCTACGGGACTGCTAGGGCCGGGGAGCTGTTTTTT. It translates to CASSYGTARAGELFF. The chain uses TRBV6-5 and TRBJ2-2; D is perhaps TRBD2 (6 bases). V shed 6 bases and J shed 6 bases, with 17 bases lying between them. The CDR3 sequence is 15 residues long. Germline V gives CDR1 MNHEY, CDR2 SVGAGI.

A single count supports this clone. V usage is TRBV19 and J usage is TRBJ1-1; D is unclear. This CDR3 contains 13 residues. V was pared by 2 bases and J by 1 base, with 5 bases between. CDR1 LNHDA and CDR2 SQIVND come from the germline V gene (reference sequence). The CDR3 region has the DNA TGTGCCAGTAGTATACCATGGAACACTGAAGCTTTCTTT. It yields the protein CASSIPWNTEAFF.

The V gene is TRBV4-2, the J gene TRBJ2-5; possible D gene TRBD1, 5 bases. V lost 1 base and J 0 bases, leaving 9 bases between the germline ends. The CDR3 runs 15 residues. Germline V CDR1 and CDR2: LGHNA, YNFKEQ. The chain's CDR3 is CASSQGGLNQETQYF. The CDR3 DNA follows: TGTGCCAGCAGCCAAGGGGGCTTGAACCAAGAGACCCAGTACTTC.

This chain joins TRBV7-2 and TRBJ2-1, with 12 nucleotides matching TRBD2. The CDR3 is 15 amino acids. Germline CDR1 and CDR2: SGHTA and FQGNSA. The V gene end was trimmed by 5 bases and the J gene end by 7 bases; junction bases not matched to a gene: 6. The CDR3 DNA is TGTGCCAGCAGCCCTAGCGGGGGGGCAAGGAATGAGCAGTTCTTC. This codes for CASSPSGGARNEQFF.

This chain uses TRBV6-5 with TRBJ1-2, with 11 bases that match TRBD1. The CDR3 contains 15 residues. J was trimmed by 1 base and V by 8 bases; bases with no gene match: 6. Germline V gene lookup returns CDR1 MNHEY and CDR2 SVGAGI. The CDR3 spells CASFGQGAYNYGYTF. CDR3 nucleotides: TGTGCCAGCTTCGGACAGGGGGCCTATAACTATGGCTACACCTTC.

The chain employs TRBV19 and TRBJ1-2; D is undetermined. Germline CDR1 reads LNHDA; CDR2 reads SQIVND (reference sequence). Trimming pared 4 bases from V and 3 bases from J, leaving 12 bases between. The CDR3 length is 14 residues. The CDR3 DNA follows: TGTGCCAGTAGTAGGATGACACTCTACTATGGCTACACCTTC. The encoded protein is CASSRMTLYYGYTF. Full variable domain (missing parts from reference TRBV19 and TRBJ1-2): DGGITQSPKYLFRKEGQNVTLSCEQNLNHDAMYWYRQDPGQGLRLIYYSQIVNDFQKGDIAEGYSVSREKKESFPLTVTSAQKNPTAFYLCASSRMTLYYGYTFGSGTRLTVV.

This rearrangement joins TRBV3-1 (or the pseudogene TRBV3-2) to TRBJ1-2, with D maybe TRBD1 (5 bases). Trimming removed 0 bases at V and 6 bases at J, with 11 bases between. This CDR3 spans 14 amino acids. Germline loops: CDR1 LGHDT, CDR2 YNNKEL (reference sequence). CDR3 residues: CASSQDRAGNGYTF. The DNA of the CDR3 is TGTGCCAGCAGCCAAGATCGGGCAGGGAATGGCTACACCTTC.

This clone was observed once. The chain employs TRBV12-3 or TRBV12-4 and TRBJ2-2; a weak D match, TRBD1 (6 bases). The CDR3 has 13 residues. Trimming took 11 bases from V and 1 from J, leaving 11 bases between them. CDR3 sequence reads: CAGRQVNTGELFF. The CDR3 DNA reads TGTGCCGGCCGACAGGTGAACACCGGGGAGCTGTTTTTT.

The gene calls are TRBV30 and TRBJ1-2; D not certain. The CDR3 has 15 amino acids. Germline CDR1 is GTSNPN and CDR2 is SVGIG (reference sequence). The V gene lost 0 bases and the J gene lost 3 bases, with 14 bases spanning the gap. CDR3 coding DNA: TGTGCCTGGAGTGTACGAGAACGGAGGGACTATGGCTACACCTTC. Its protein is CAWSVRERRDYGYTF.

The chain has TRBV3-1 (or the pseudogene TRBV3-2) and TRBJ1-5; the match to TRBD1 covers 12 bases. V shed 1 base and J 0 bases; nucleotides not matched to a gene: 4. Germline V gene sequence: CDR1 LGHDT, CDR2 YNNKEL (reference sequence). The length of the CDR3 is 18 residues. This CDR3 reads CASSQGDRGLYSNQPQHF. For the CDR3, the DNA is TGTGCCAGCAGCCAAGGGGACAGGGGGCTATATAGCAATCAGCCCCAGCATTTT.

This chain uses TRBV19 with TRBJ1-1; maybe TRBD1 (5 bases). The germline V gene has CDR1 LNHDA and CDR2 SQIVND (reference sequence). V dropped 5 bases and J dropped 2 bases, with 9 bases sitting between them. The CDR3 consists of 13 residues. In nucleotides, the CDR3 is TGTGCCAGTAGTCTAGGACACAACACTGAAGCTTTCTTT. Amino acids: CASSLGHNTEAFF.

The chain is built from TRBV6-2 or TRBV6-3 and TRBJ2-6; 8 bases fit TRBD1. Losses at the gene ends were 4 bases for V and 0 bases for J; bases not matched to a gene: 11. Germline V gene sequence: CDR1 MNHEY, CDR2 SVGEGT. CDR3 size: 19 residues. This CDR3 is CASSSPLTGVLSGANVLTF. DNA for the CDR3: TGTGCCAGCAGTTCGCCATTGACAGGGGTACTCTCTGGGGCCAACGTCCTGACTTTC.

This chain links TRBV4-3 with TRBJ2-5; D is possibly TRBD2 (5 bases). Germline V gene lookup returns CDR1 LGHNA and CDR2 YSLEER. This CDR3 has 16 residues. V lost 0 bases to trimming and J lost 4 bases, with 15 bases between them. CDR3 in amino acids: CASSQDRGDNRETQYF. The CDR3 DNA is TGCGCCAGCAGCCAAGACCGGGGAGATAACCGAGAGACCCAGTACTTC.

The CDR3 nucleotides are TGTGCCAGCAGCCCCTGGGGGGGAATGGGCAATGAGCAGTTCTTC. It yields the protein CASSPWGGMGNEQFF. The chain uses TRBV3-1 (or the pseudogene TRBV3-2) and TRBJ2-1; 7 bases line up with TRBD2. The V gene end was trimmed by 4 bases and the J gene end by 6 bases; junction bases not matched to a gene: 9. This CDR3 is 15 amino acids long. Germline V gives CDR1 LGHDT, CDR2 YNNKEL (reference sequence).

The V call is TRBV30, the J call TRBJ1-2, with D maybe TRBD1 (5 bases). Germline V gene sequence: CDR1 GTSNPN, CDR2 SVGIG (reference sequence). There are 13 residues in the CDR3. As DNA, the CDR3 is TGTGCTTACGGCAGGGATGGTAACTATGGCTACACCTTC. Amino acids: CAYGRDGNYGYTF.

The CDR3 spells CAISGTGGVGQPQHF. CDR3 nucleotide sequence: TGTGCCATCAGTGGGACAGGGGGCGTAGGTCAGCCCCAGCATTTT. The rearrangement uses TRBV10-3 and TRBJ1-5; the match to TRBD1 covers 11 bases. The CDR3 totals 15 residues. CDR1 is ENHRY and CDR2 is SYGVKD in the germline V gene. V dropped 4 bases and J dropped 6; count of bases not matched to a gene: 5.

To note about this clone: The same CDR3 also results from other DNA sequences found in this sample. The chain joins TRBV6-5 to TRBJ1-2, with a tentative D call TRBD1 (5 bases). Germline V gene sequence: CDR1 MNHEY, CDR2 SVGAGI. CDR3 length: 13 amino acids. V was shortened by 6 bases and J by 3 bases, with 11 bases between the two germline ends. CDR3 sequence: CASSPTGDYGYTF. The CDR3 coding sequence is TGTGCCAGCAGCCCCACAGGAGACTATGGCTACACCTTC.

The chain links TRBV7-9 to TRBJ1-1; TRBD1 matches 7 bases. Per the germline V gene, CDR1 is SEHNR and CDR2 is FQNEAQ (reference sequence). The ends lost 3 bases at V and 5 bases at J; junction bases unmatched: 9. The CDR3 extends over 15 amino acids. This CDR3 reads CASSFGDRVWTEAFF. CDR3 bases: TGTGCCAGCAGCTTCGGAGACAGGGTGTGGACTGAAGCTTTCTTT.

The V and J genes are TRBV11-2 and TRBJ2-2; 11 bases are a match to TRBD2. The CDR3 has 15 amino acids. Germline V CDR1 and CDR2: SGHAT, FQNNGV. V lost 3 bases to trimming and J lost 6 bases; unmatched junction nucleotides: 3. The CDR3 is CASSLRSGGAGELFF. Written as DNA, the CDR3 is TGTGCCAGCAGCTTGCGTAGCGGGGGGGCCGGGGAGCTGTTTTTT. Variable domain in full (rest from reference TRBV11-2 and TRBJ2-2): EAGVAQSPRYKIIEKRQSVAFWCNPISGHATLYWYQQILGQGPKLLIQFQNNGVVDDSQLPKDRFSAERLKGVDSTLKIQPAKLEDSAVYLCASSLRSGGAGELFFGEGSRLTVL.

This chain links TRBV3-1 (or the pseudogene TRBV3-2) with TRBJ2-1, with TRBD2 matching 15 bases. Germline values: CDR1 LGHDT, CDR2 YNNKEL (reference sequence). V was clipped by 4 bases and J by 4 bases; unmatched bases: 11. CDR3 size: 19 residues. The CDR3: CASSPETPGLAGGYNEQFF. The CDR3 DNA reads TGTGCCAGCAGCCCTGAAACGCCGGGACTAGCGGGGGGTTACAATGAGCAGTTCTTC.